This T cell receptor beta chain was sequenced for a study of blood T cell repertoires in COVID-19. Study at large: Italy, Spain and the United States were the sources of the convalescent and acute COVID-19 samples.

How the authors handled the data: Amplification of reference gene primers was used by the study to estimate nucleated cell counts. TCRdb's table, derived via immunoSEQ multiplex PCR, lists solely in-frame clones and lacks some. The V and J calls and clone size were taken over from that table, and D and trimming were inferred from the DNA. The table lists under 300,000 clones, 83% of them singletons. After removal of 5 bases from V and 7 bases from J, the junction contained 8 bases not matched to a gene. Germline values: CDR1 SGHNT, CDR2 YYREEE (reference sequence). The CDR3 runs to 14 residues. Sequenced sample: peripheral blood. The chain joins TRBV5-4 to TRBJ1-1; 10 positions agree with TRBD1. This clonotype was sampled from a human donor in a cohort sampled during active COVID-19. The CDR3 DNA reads TGTGCCAGCAGTAGGGACAGGGGAAGTGGTGAAGCTTTCTTT. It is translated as CASSRDRGSGEAFF.